A single sample is the source of the 15 T cell receptor beta chains below, sequenced in a study of T cell responses to AZD1222 COVID-19 vaccine. TCRdb's table, derived via immunoSEQ multiplex PCR, lists solely in-frame clones and lacks some. In the table there are roughly 180,000 clones, about 87% of which are singletons. This specimen consisted of peripheral blood, obtained on day 0 of MenACWY control vaccination. These receptor sequences come from an adult in good health.

The chain combines TRBV7-2 with TRBJ2-1; 9 nucleotides align to TRBD1. CDR1 and CDR2 from the germline V gene are SGHTA and FQGNSA. The V and J ends lost 4 bases and 4 bases, in that order; junction bases with no gene match: 8. This CDR3 is built from 16 residues. The CDR3 DNA sequence: TGTGCCAGCAGCTGGGGGACAGGGTTTTTTTACAATGAGCAGTTCTTC. Protein product: CASSWGTGFFYNEQFF.

The chain joins TRBV11-1 to TRBJ2-2, with 9 bases aligning to TRBD2. The CDR3 is made up of 16 amino acids. The germline V gene encodes CDR1 SGHAT and CDR2 FQDESV (reference sequence). V trimming: 4 bases; J trimming: 5 bases; junction bases outside the gene matches: 8. The CDR3 region is CASSSLSGRGTGELFF. The CDR3 DNA reads TGTGCCAGCAGCTCTCTTAGCGGGAGAGGGACCGGGGAGCTGTTTTTT.

The chain links TRBV7-2 to TRBJ2-2; possible D gene TRBD1, 6 bases. Between the trimmed V and J ends, which lost 1 base and 4 bases, there was a span of 13 bases. CDR1 and CDR2 (germline): SGHTA, FQGNSA. This CDR3 has 16 residues. The CDR3 protein is CASSLGAGVSTGELFF. The DNA for the CDR3 is TGTGCCAGCAGCTTAGGGGCAGGGGTCAGCACCGGGGAGCTGTTTTTT.

The V and J genes are TRBV12-3 or TRBV12-4 and TRBJ1-2; D is unclear. There are 13 residues in the CDR3. V was shortened by 1 base and J by 3 bases, with 6 bases between the two germline ends. The CDR3 coding sequence is TGTGCCAGCAGTTTAGTAGGGCACTATGGCTACACCTTC. This sequence encodes CASSLVGHYGYTF.

Many counts were recorded for this clone. The CDR3 DNA follows: TGTGCCAGCAGGGGTCGGGACAGTTTAATTCAGCCCCAGCATTTT. Translation gives CASRGRDSLIQPQHF. The rearrangement uses TRBV2 and TRBJ1-5, with TRBD1 matching over 7 bases. There are 15 residues in the CDR3. Germline lookup yields CDR1 SNHLY and CDR2 FYNNEI. The junction had 11 bases not matched to a gene; V was cut back by 6 bases and J by 6 bases.

This chain connects TRBV7-5 to TRBJ2-7; no DNA check was done on the table's D call, TRBD2. TRBV7-5 is reported as a pseudogene. The CDR3 runs 10 residues. CDR3 DNA: TGTGTCAGAAGCTTCGACGAGCAGTACTTC. Translated: CVRSFDEQYF.

This sequence joins TRBV7-2 and TRBJ1-6; D perhaps matches TRBD1 (5 bases). V lost 5 bases and J 7 bases, leaving 15 bases between the germline ends. The CDR3 is made up of 15 amino acids. Germline V lookup: CDR1 SGHTA, CDR2 FQGNSA. The CDR3 nucleotides read TGTGCCAGCAGCCCGGGGAGGTGGGGGAATTCACCCCTCCACTTT. Translation: CASSPGRWGNSPLHF.

This chain uses TRBV5-1 with TRBJ1-5; no clear D. The germline CDR1 and CDR2 sequences are SGHRS and YFSETQ. Trimming removed 4 bases at V and 11 bases at J, with 13 bases between. CDR3 size: 12 residues. This chain's CDR3 is CASSKLQLSQHF. CDR3 DNA: TGCGCCAGCAGCAAGCTACAGTTGTCCCAGCATTTT. The whole variable domain, filled in from reference TRBV5-1 and TRBJ1-5, reads KAGVTQTPRYLIKTRGQQVTLSCSPISGHRSVSWYQQTPGQGLQFLFEYFSETQRNKGNFPGRFSGRQFSNSRSEMNVSTLELGDSALYLCASSKLQLSQHFGDGTRLSIL.

The gene calls are TRBV28 and TRBJ2-3, with 10 positions matching TRBD2. The V segment lost 6 bases and the J segment 15 bases; nucleotides outside the gene matches: 12. The CDR3 is made up of 13 amino acids. Germline CDR1 MDHEN, CDR2 SYDVKM. CDR3: CASRPLSGGAYYF. CDR3 sequence (DNA): TGTGCCAGCAGACCACTAAGCGGGGGGGCTTACTATTTT.

V usage is TRBV4-3 and J usage is TRBJ2-1; 8 bases align to TRBD1. This CDR3 has 15 residues. Trimming cost V 1 base and J 7 bases; bases outside gene matches: 6. Germline V gene data show CDR1 as LGHNA and CDR2 as YSLEER. CDR3 sequence (DNA): TGCGCCAGCAGCCAAGTTCCCCGACAGGGGAATGAGCAGTTCTTC. Amino acids: CASSQVPRQGNEQFF.

This chain uses TRBV5-1 with TRBJ2-3; 14 nucleotides match TRBD2. The V and J ends lost 0 bases and 0 bases, in that order; junction bases with no gene match: 12. CDR3 length: 21 amino acids. Germline V CDR1 and CDR2: SGHRS, YFSETQ. The chain's CDR3 is CASSLENPGTSGGTSTDTQYF. In DNA form, the CDR3 reads TGCGCCAGCAGCTTGGAGAACCCCGGGACTAGCGGGGGAACTAGCACAGATACGCAGTATTTT.

The V and J genes are TRBV6-2 or TRBV6-3 and TRBJ1-2, with unresolved D. The V end lost 0 bases, the J end lost 5 bases, and 10 bases lay between the germline ends. Germline loops: CDR1 MNHEY, CDR2 SVGEGT. This CDR3 comprises 14 residues. This chain's CDR3 is CASSYSKTDYGYTF. CDR3 DNA: TGTGCCAGCAGTTACTCGAAGACTGATTATGGCTACACCTTC.

V usage is TRBV11-2 and J usage is TRBJ2-7; TRBD1 aligns across 8 bases. The V and J ends lost 5 bases and 3 bases, in that order; junction bases with no gene match: 6. This CDR3 region has 14 residues. Germline lookup yields CDR1 SGHAT and CDR2 FQNNGV. For the CDR3, the DNA is TGTGCCAGCAGCAAGGACAGGGCAGTCTACGAGCAGTACTTC. It encodes CASSKDRAVYEQYF.

This chain connects TRBV6-5 to TRBJ2-7; TRBD1 agrees at 7 bases. CDR1 is MNHEY and CDR2 is SVGAGI in the germline V gene. The CDR3 is 15 residues long. Losses at the gene ends were 6 bases for V and 1 base for J; bases not matched to a gene: 9. The chain's CDR3 is CASRRTGDYSYEQYF. The CDR3, as DNA: TGTGCCAGCAGGCGTACAGGGGATTATTCCTACGAGCAGTACTTC.

This clone has more than one count but fewer than ten. This sequence joins TRBV10-3 and TRBJ2-7, with D possibly being TRBD2 (5 bases). The germline gives CDR1 ENHRY, CDR2 SYGVKD. Trimming took off 4 bases at V and 4 bases at J, with 11 bases between the two ends. The CDR3 length is 13 residues. This chain's CDR3 is CAISVRVAYEQYF. Here the CDR3 DNA reads TGTGCCATCAGTGTGAGGGTGGCGTACGAGCAGTACTTC.